The table lists the clone carrying this T cell receptor (beta chain) with a count of one. Antigen unknown. This CDR3 comprises 16 residues. The V and J ends lost 0 bases and 5 bases, in that order; junction bases with no gene match: 2. Germline values: CDR1 SGHRS, CDR2 YFSETQ. This sample stems from a study of a mutant IDH1 vaccine in newly diagnosed glioma. The wider study: Treated patients, averaging roughly 44 years, were roughly 62% male and roughly 38% female. Pretreatment consisted of radiotherapy, temozolomide, or both, with most receiving both. Week 35 was safety follow-up visit V12; week 47 was end-of-study visit V13.

The time point: week 47, end of study. Every vaccine dose comprised 300 ug of mutant IDH1 20-mer peptide plus topical imiquimod. The study, taken as a whole, reports: Shifts in the top peripheral T cell clonotypes seemed unrelated to pseudoprogression.

Method: immunoSEQ multiplex PCR; TCRdb's copy keeps in-frame clones and lacks some. The sample has about 94,000 clones; 85% to 90% are singletons. The specimen comprised PBMCs, sampled from a glioma patient whose treatment included an IDH1 peptide vaccine. The TCR was taken from a woman in her fifties or sixties with glioma. The genes are TRBV5-1 and TRBJ2-3; 14 positions agree with TRBD2. The CDR3 region has the DNA TGCGCCAGCAGCTTGGGGGGACTAGCGGGAGTAGATACGCAGTATTTT. Translation: CASSLGGLAGVDTQYF.